This T cell receptor (beta chain) was sequenced for a study of CD8+ T cells in alopecia areata. Study in general: In an open-label trial, patients got 5 to 10 mg tofacitinib twice daily.

General observations from the study: The study found higher clonality in lesional than normal scalp, especially in alopecia totalis/universalis. There were many expanded lesional clones persisting in scalp and blood during tofacitinib.

Treatment described: oral pan-JAK inhibitor, 5-10 mg twice daily. Extraction and reverse transcription of RNA yielded cDNA as the sequencing template. Assay: immunoSEQ multiplex PCR; the TCRdb copy retains only in-frame clones and omits some. Among roughly 200,000 clones listed, 53% were seen once. The germline gives CDR1 MGHRA, CDR2 YSYEKL. Trimming removed 1 base from V and 4 bases from J, with 16 bases in between. The CDR3 length is 16 residues. As for this clone: Its target is unknown.

The sequence came from a human donor with alopecia areata. Here the sequenced sample was CD8+ T cells sorted from blood, taken at week 24, from a patient treated with tofacitinib. V is TRBV4-1 and J is TRBJ1-1; D call uncertain. The chain's CDR3 is CASSQAGGGGRTEAFF. Written as DNA, the CDR3 is TGCGCCAGCAGCCAAGCGGGTGGAGGAGGACGCACTGAAGCTTTCTTT.